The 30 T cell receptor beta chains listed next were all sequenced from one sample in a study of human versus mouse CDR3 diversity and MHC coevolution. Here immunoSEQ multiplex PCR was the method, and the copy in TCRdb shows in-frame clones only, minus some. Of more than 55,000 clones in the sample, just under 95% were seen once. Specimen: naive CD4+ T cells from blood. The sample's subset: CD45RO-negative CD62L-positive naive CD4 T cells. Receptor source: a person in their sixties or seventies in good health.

The CDR3 is CASRAERELPDTQYF. CDR3 coding DNA: TGTGCCAGCAGGGCGGAGCGGGAGCTCCCAGATACGCAGTATTTT. This rearrangement joins TRBV27 to TRBJ2-3; 8 bases are a match to TRBD2. Germline CDR1 and CDR2: MNHEY and SMNVEV (reference sequence). The CDR3 consists of 15 residues. J lost 4 bases, V lost 6 bases, and 9 bases had no gene match.

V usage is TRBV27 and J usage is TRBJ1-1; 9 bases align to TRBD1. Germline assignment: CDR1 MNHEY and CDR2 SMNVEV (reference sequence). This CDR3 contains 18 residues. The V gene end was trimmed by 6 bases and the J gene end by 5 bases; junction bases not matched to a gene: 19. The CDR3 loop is CASSSLGWTGTGSTEAFF. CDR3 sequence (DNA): TGTGCCAGCAGCTCTTTAGGTTGGACCGGGACAGGGTCTACTGAAGCTTTCTTT.

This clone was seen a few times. The DNA for the CDR3 is TGTGCCAGCAGTTACAGTCTGCGTCCTGGAAACACCATATATTTT. It translates to CASSYSLRPGNTIYF. The V call is TRBV6-5, the J call TRBJ1-3, with D hard to call. CDR1 is MNHEY and CDR2 is SVGAGI in the germline V gene. Trimming cost V 2 bases and J 2 bases, with 10 bases left between them. The CDR3 contains 15 residues.

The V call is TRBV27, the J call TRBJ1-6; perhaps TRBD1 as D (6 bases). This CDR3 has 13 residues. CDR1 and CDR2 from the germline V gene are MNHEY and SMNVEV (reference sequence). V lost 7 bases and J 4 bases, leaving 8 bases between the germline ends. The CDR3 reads CASMQGYNSPLHF. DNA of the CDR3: TGTGCCAGCATGCAGGGGTATAATTCACCCCTCCACTTT.

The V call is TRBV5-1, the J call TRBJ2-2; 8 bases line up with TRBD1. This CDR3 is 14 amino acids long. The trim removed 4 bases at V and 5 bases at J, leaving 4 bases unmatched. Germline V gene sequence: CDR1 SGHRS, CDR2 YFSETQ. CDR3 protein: CASSPDRETGELFF. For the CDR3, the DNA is TGCGCCAGCAGCCCGGACAGGGAGACCGGGGAGCTGTTTTTT.

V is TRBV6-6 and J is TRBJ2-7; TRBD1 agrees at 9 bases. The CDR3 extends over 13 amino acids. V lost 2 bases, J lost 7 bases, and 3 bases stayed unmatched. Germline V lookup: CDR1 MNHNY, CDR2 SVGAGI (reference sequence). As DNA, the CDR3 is TGTGCCAGCAGTTACGGGACAGGGCTGGAGCAGTACTTC. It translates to CASSYGTGLEQYF.

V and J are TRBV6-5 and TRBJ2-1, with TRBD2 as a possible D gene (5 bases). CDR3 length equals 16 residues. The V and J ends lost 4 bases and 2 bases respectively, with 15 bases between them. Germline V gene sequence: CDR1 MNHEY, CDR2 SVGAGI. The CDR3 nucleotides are TGTGCCAGCAGTTCGGGGAGCACGGTTACCTACAATGAGCAGTTCTTC. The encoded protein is CASSSGSTVTYNEQFF.

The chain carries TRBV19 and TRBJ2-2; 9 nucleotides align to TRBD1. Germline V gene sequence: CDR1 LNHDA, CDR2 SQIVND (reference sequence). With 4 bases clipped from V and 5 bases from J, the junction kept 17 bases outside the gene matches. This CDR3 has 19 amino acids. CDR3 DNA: TGTGCCAGTAGTACCCACTTCCAGGGGACAGGGTATCTAACCGGGGAGCTGTTTTTT. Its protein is CASSTHFQGTGYLTGELFF.

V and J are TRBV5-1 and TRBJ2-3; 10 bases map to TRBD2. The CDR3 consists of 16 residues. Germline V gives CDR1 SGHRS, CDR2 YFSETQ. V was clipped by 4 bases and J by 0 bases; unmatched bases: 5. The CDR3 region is CASSGTSGTSTDTQYF. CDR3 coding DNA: TGCGCCAGCAGCGGCACTAGCGGGACTAGCACAGATACGCAGTATTTT. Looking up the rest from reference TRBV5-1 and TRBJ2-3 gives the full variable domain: KAGVTQTPRYLIKTRGQQVTLSCSPISGHRSVSWYQQTPGQGLQFLFEYFSETQRNKGNFPGRFSGRQFSNSRSEMNVSTLELGDSALYLCASSGTSGTSTDTQYFGPGTRLTVL.

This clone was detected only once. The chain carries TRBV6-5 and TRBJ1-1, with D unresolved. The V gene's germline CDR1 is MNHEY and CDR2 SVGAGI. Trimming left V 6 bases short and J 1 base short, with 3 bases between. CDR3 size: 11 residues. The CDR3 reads CASRRNTEAFF. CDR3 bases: TGTGCCAGCAGGCGGAACACTGAAGCTTTCTTT.

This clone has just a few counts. In nucleotides, the CDR3 is TGCGCCAGCAGTGACGCTAGCGGAGGAGATACGCAGTATTTT. Translated, it gives CASSDASGGDTQYF. The rearrangement joins TRBV10-1 to TRBJ2-3; 7 positions agree with TRBD2. After removal of 3 bases from V and 5 bases from J, the junction contained 5 bases not matched to a gene. Germline CDR1 and CDR2: WNHNN and SYGVQD (reference sequence). The CDR3 spans 14 residues.

The CDR3 sequence: CASRGGDTEAFF. CDR3 coding DNA: TGTGCCAGTAGGGGCGGGGACACTGAAGCTTTCTTT. V and J are TRBV19 and TRBJ1-1; no definite D call. The CDR3 is 12 residues long. In germline, CDR1 is LNHDA, CDR2 SQIVND (reference sequence). Trimming took 6 bases from V and 3 from J, leaving 8 bases between them.

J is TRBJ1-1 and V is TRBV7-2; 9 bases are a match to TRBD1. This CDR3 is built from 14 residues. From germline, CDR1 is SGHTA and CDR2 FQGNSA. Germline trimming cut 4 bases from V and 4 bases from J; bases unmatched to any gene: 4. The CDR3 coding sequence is TGTGCCAGCAGCTCTCAGACAGGGGGCACTGAAGCTTTCTTT. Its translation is CASSSQTGGTEAFF.

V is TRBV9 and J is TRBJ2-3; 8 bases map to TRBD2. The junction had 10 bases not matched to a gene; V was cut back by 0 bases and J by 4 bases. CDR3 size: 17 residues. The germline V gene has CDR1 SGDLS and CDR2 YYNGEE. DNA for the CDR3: TGTGCCAGCAGCGTAGCTATTGGGGGTAGCGGGGCAGATACGCAGTATTTT. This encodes CASSVAIGGSGADTQYF. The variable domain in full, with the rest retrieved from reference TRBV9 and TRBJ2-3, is DSGVTQTPKHLITATGQRVTLRCSPRSGDLSVYWYQQSLDQGLQFLIQYYNGEERAKGNILERFSAQQFPDLHSELNLSSLELGDSALYFCASSVAIGGSGADTQYFGPGTRLTVL.

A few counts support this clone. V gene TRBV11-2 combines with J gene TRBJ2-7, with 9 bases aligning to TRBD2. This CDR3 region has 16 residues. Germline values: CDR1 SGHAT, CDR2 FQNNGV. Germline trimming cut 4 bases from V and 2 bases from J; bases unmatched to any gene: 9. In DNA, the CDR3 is TGTGCCAGCAGCTCCCACGGACTAGCGCAGACCTACGAGCAGTACTTC. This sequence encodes CASSSHGLAQTYEQYF.

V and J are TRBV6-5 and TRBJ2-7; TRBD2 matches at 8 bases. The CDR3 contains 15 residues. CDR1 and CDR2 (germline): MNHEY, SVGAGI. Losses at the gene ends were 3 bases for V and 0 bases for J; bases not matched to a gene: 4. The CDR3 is CASSYGREDSYEQYF. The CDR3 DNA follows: TGTGCCAGCAGTTATGGGCGGGAGGACTCCTACGAGCAGTACTTC.

CDR3 nucleotides: TGCAGCGTGAGAAAGGGACTAGCGGGAGGGGTCTACGAGCAGTACTTC. Amino acid sequence: CSVRKGLAGGVYEQYF. The chain links TRBV29-1 to TRBJ2-7; 16 nucleotides agree with TRBD2. With V trimmed by 6 bases and J by 3 bases, 8 bases remained unmatched. There are 16 residues in the CDR3. Germline loops: CDR1 SQVTM, CDR2 ANQGSEA.

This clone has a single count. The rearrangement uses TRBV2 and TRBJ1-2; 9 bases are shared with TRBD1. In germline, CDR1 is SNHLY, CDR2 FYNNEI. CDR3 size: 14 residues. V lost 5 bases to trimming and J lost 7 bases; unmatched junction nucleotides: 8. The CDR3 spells CASSLQQGALGYTF. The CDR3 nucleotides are TGTGCCAGCAGTCTACAACAGGGGGCGCTTGGCTACACCTTC. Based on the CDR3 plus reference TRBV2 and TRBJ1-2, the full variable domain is EPEVTQTPSHQVTQMGQEVILRCVPISNHLYFYWYRQILGQKVEFLVSFYNNEISEKSEIFDDQFSVERPDGSNFTLKIRSTKLEDSAMYFCASSLQQGALGYTFGSGTRLTVV.

The CDR3 coding sequence is TGTGCCAGCAGCGTCAGTTACACCGGGGAGCTGTTTTTT. Amino acids: CASSVSYTGELFF. The chain has TRBV11-3 and TRBJ2-2; no reliable D call. The CDR3 extends over 13 amino acids. From germline, CDR1 is SGHNT and CDR2 YENEEA. With 5 bases removed from V and 3 bases from J, the gap between germline ends came to 7 bases.

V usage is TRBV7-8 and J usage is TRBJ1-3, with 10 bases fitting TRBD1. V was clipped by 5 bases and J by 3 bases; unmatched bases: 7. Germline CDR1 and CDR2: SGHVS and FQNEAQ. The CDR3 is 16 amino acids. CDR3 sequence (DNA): TGTGCCAGCAGCCCCCGTGACAGGGGGCTTGGAAACACCATATATTTT. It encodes CASSPRDRGLGNTIYF.

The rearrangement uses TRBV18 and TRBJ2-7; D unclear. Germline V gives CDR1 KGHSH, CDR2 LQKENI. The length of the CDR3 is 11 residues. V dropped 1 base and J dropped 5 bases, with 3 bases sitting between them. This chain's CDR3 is CASSPRDEQYF. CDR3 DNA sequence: TGTGCCAGCTCACCACGAGACGAGCAGTACTTC.

The CDR3 nucleotides read TGCGCCAGCAGTCCGGACAGGGGAGGGTTTGGCTACACCTTC. It yields the protein CASSPDRGGFGYTF. The V call is TRBV5-1, the J call TRBJ1-2; TRBD1 agrees at 9 bases. This CDR3 region has 14 residues. The germline V gene has CDR1 SGHRS and CDR2 YFSETQ. Trimming at V came to 5 bases and at J to 7 bases, leaving 9 bases not matched to a gene.

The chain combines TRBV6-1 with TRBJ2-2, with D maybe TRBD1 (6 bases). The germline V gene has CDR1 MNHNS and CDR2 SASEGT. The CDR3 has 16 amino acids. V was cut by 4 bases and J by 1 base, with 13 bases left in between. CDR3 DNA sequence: TGTGCCAGCAGTGCCGCCGGGACAATGAACACCGGGGAGCTGTTTTTT. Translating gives CASSAAGTMNTGELFF.

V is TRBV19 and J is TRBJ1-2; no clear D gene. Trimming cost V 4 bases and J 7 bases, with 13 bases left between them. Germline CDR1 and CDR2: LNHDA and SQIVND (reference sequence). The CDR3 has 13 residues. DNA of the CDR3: TGTGCCAGTAGTAACTCGGGTGAGCGTGGCTACACCTTC. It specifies CASSNSGERGYTF.

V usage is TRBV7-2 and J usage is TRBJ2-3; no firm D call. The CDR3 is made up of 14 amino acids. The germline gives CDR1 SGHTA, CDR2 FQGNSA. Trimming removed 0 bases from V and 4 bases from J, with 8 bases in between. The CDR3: CASSLATGPDTQYF. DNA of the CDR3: TGTGCCAGCAGCTTAGCAACGGGTCCAGATACGCAGTATTTT.

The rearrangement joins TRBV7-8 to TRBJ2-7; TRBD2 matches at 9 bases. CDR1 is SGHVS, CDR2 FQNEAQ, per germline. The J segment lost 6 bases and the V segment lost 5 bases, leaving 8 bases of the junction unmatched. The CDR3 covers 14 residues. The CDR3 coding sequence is TGTGCCAGCAGCCCATTGCGGGGGGGAGGCGAGCAGTACTTC. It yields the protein CASSPLRGGGEQYF.

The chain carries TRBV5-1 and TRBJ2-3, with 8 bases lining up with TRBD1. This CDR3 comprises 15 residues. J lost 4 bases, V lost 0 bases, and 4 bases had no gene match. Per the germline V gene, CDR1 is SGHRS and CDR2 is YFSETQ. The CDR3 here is CASSLEDREADTQYF. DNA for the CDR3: TGCGCCAGCAGCTTGGAGGACAGGGAAGCAGATACGCAGTATTTT.

CDR3 sequence: CASSLDGGRTGELFF. The CDR3 DNA is TGCGCCAGCAGCTTGGACGGGGGGCGCACCGGGGAGCTGTTTTTT. The genes are TRBV5-1 and TRBJ2-2, with D possibly being TRBD2 (7 bases). In germline, CDR1 is SGHRS, CDR2 YFSETQ. Trimming removed 0 bases at V and 4 bases at J, with 10 bases between. The CDR3 runs to 15 residues. The variable domain in full, completed from reference TRBV5-1 and TRBJ2-2, reads KAGVTQTPRYLIKTRGQQVTLSCSPISGHRSVSWYQQTPGQGLQFLFEYFSETQRNKGNFPGRFSGRQFSNSRSEMNVSTLELGDSALYLCASSLDGGRTGELFFGEGSRLTVL.

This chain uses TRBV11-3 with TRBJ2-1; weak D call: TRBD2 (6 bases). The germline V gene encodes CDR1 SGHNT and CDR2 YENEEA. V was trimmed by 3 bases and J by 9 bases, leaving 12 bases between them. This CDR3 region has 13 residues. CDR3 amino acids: CASSLASAGEQFF. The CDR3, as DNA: TGTGCCAGCAGCTTGGCTAGCGCGGGTGAGCAGTTCTTC.

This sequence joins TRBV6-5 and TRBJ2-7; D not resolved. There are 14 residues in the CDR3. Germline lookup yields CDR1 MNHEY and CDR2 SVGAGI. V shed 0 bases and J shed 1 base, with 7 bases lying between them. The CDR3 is CASSYSGSSYEQYF. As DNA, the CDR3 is TGTGCCAGCAGTTACTCGGGCAGTTCCTACGAGCAGTACTTC.